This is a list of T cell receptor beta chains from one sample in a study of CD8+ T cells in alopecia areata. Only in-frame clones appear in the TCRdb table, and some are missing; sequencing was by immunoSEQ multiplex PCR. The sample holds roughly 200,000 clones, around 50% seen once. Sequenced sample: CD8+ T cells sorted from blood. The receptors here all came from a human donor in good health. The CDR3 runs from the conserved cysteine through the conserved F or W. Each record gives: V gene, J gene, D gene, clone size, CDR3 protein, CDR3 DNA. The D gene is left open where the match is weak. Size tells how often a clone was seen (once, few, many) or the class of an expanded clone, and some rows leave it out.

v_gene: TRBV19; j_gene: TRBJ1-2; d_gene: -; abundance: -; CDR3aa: CASGRGYTF; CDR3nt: TGTGCCAGTGGCCGTGGCTACACCTTC
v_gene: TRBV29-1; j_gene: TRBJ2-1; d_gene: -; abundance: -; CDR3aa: CSVVGTRQFF; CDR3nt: TGCAGCGTTGTTGGGACGCGGCAGTTCTTC
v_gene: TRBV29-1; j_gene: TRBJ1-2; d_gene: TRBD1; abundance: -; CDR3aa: CGTPTGREGYTF; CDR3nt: TGCGGTACCCCGACAGGGAGGGAGGGCTACACCTTC
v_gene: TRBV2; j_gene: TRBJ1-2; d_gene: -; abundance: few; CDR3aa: CASSEALRQVPNYGYTF; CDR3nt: TGTGCCAGCAGTGAAGCTCTTCGACAGGTTCCTAACTATGGCTACACCTTC
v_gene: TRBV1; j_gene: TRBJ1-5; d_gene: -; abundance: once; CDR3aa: CTSSQDRLSNQPQHF; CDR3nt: TGCACCAGCAGCCAAGACAGGCTTAGCAATCAGCCCCAGCATTTT
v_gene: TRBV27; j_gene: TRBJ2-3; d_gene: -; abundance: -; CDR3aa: CASSLEGPSTDTQYF; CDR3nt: TGTGCCAGCTCTCTGGAAGGGCCAAGCACAGATACGCAGTATTTT
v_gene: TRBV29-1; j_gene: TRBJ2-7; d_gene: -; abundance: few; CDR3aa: CSVEGRERYEQYF; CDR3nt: TGCAGCGTTGAAGGCAGGGAGCGATACGAGCAGTACTTC
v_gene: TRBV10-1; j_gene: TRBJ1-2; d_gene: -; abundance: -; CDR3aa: CASGDGYGYTF; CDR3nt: TGCGCCAGCGGGGATGGCTATGGCTACACCTTC
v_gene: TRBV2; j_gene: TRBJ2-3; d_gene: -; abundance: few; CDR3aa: CASSFPETSYTQYF; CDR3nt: TGTGCCAGCAGTTTTCCCGAAACCAGCTATACGCAGTATTTT
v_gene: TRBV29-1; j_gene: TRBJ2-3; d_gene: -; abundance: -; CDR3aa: CSVANFAGEGTQYF; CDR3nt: TGCAGCGTCGCCAATTTCGCCGGAGAGGGAACGCAGTATTTT
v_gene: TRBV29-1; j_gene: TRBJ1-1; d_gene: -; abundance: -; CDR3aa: CSVEGNTEAFF; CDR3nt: TGCAGCGTTGAAGGCAACACTGAAGCTTTCTTT
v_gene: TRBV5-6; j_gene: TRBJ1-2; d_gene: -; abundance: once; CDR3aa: CASRWAGADYGYTF; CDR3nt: TGTGCCAGCAGATGGGCCGGGGCCGACTATGGCTACACCTTC
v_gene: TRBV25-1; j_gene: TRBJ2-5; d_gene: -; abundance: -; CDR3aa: CASSPYVPSTYQETQYF; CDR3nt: TGTGCCAGCAGTCCCTATGTGCCCTCTACGTACCAAGAGACCCAGTACTTC
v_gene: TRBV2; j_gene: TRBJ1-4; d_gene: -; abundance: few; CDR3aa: CASWSTANNEKLFF; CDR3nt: TGTGCCAGTTGGTCGACAGCGAATAATGAAAAACTGTTTTTT
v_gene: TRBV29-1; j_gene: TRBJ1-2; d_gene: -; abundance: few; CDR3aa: CSVVGNNYGYTF; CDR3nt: TGCAGCGTTGTAGGCAATAACTATGGCTACACCTTC
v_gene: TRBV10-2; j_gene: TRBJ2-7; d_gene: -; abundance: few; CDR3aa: CASSVAWSDEQYF; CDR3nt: TGCGCCAGCAGTGTGGCATGGTCCGACGAGCAGTACTTC
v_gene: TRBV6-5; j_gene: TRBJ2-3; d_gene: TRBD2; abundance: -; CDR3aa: CASSALAGGPDTQYF; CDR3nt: TGTGCCAGCAGTGCACTAGCGGGGGGGCCAGATACGCAGTATTTT
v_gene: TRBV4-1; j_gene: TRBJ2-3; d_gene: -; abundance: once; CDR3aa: CASSTRLDTQYF; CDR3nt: TGCGCCAGCAGCACCCGGTTGGATACGCAGTATTTT
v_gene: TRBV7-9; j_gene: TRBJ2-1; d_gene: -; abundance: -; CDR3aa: CASSLPSAEEQFF; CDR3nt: TGTGCCAGCAGCCTACCCTCCGCGGAGGAGCAGTTCTTC
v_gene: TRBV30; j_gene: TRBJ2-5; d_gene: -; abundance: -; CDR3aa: CAWPGVDSLQETQYF; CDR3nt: TGTGCCTGGCCTGGAGTGGACAGTTTACAAGAGACCCAGTACTTC
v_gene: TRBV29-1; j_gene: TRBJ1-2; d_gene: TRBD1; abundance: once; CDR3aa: CSVRGTGDGYTF; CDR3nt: TGCAGCGTCCGTGGGACAGGGGATGGCTACACCTTC
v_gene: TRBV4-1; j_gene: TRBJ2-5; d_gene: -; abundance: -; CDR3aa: CASSQASQETQYF; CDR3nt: TGCGCCAGCTCGCAGGCCTCCCAAGAGACCCAGTACTTC
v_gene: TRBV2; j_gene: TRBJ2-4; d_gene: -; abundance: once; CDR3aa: CASTQLAKNIQYF; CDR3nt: TGTGCCAGCACCCAACTAGCCAAAAACATTCAGTACTTC
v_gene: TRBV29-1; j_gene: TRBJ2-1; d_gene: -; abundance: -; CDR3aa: CSGGALNEQFF; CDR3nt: TGCAGCGGGGGGGCGTTGAATGAGCAGTTCTTC
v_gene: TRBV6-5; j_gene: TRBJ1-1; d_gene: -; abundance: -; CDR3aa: CASSYGTKNTEAFF; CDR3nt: TGTGCCAGCAGTTACGGAACAAAGAACACTGAAGCTTTCTTT